The 14 T cell receptor beta chains presented below share a single source sample, sequenced in a study of shared T cell receptors in the human thymus. The assay was immunoSEQ multiplex PCR, and TCRdb's table has in-frame clones only and misses some. Here the sample spans 500,000 to 750,000 clones, 88% being singletons. A further study also used this sample, focusing on human thymus T cells.

Sequencing used thymocytes. These receptors were obtained from a boy younger than two with a congenital heart defect.

This chain connects TRBV6-6 to TRBJ2-1, with TRBD1 matching 12 bases. The ends lost 6 bases at V and 7 bases at J; junction bases unmatched: 7. Germline V gene sequence: CDR1 MNHNY, CDR2 SVGAGI (reference sequence). The CDR3 is made up of 15 amino acids. CDR3 region: CASSIRDRGRNEQFF. CDR3 nucleotide sequence: TGTGCCAGCAGCATCCGGGACAGGGGGCGGAATGAGCAGTTCTTC.

The J gene is TRBJ2-1, the V gene TRBV4-1; a weak D match, TRBD2 (5 bases). Germline CDR1 MGHRA, CDR2 YSYEKL. The CDR3 has 17 amino acids. The V end was cut by 0 bases, the J end by 0 bases, with 12 bases between. DNA for the CDR3: TGCGCCAGCAGCCAAGAGTGGAGCGGTGCCTCCTACAATGAGCAGTTCTTC. It encodes CASSQEWSGASYNEQFF.

The chain is built from TRBV7-6 and TRBJ1-3; TRBD1 is a possible D gene (6 bases). CDR1 is SGHVS, CDR2 FNYEAQ, per germline. The germline V and J ends were trimmed by 3 bases and 0 bases, with 6 bases remaining between them. This CDR3 has 14 amino acids. CDR3 sequence reads: CASSLGASGNTIYF. The CDR3 DNA reads TGTGCCAGCAGCTTGGGGGCCTCTGGAAACACCATATATTTT. The whole variable domain, remainder taken from reference TRBV7-6 and TRBJ1-3, is GAGVSQSPRYKVTKRGQDVALRCDPISGHVSLYWYRQALGQGPEFLTYFNYEAQQDKSGLPNDRFSAERPEGSISTLTIQRTEQRDSAMYRCASSLGASGNTIYFGEGSWLTVV.

This chain uses TRBV5-6 with TRBJ2-3, with D perhaps matching TRBD2 (5 bases). Looked up from germline, CDR1 is SGHDT and CDR2 is YYEEEE. The CDR3 is made up of 15 amino acids. V lost 4 bases and J 3 bases, leaving 15 bases between the germline ends. The CDR3 reads CASSPGNISTDTQYF. The CDR3, as DNA: TGTGCCAGCAGCCCCGGGAATATTTCTACAGATACGCAGTATTTT.

This clone has only one observation. This sequence joins TRBV19 and TRBJ2-2, with D perhaps matching TRBD2 (5 bases). CDR3 length equals 12 residues. The germline V gene encodes CDR1 LNHDA and CDR2 SQIVND (reference sequence). The germline V and J ends were trimmed by 7 bases and 4 bases, with 7 bases remaining between them. The CDR3 coding sequence is TGTGCCAGTATGAGGGTCACCGGGGAGCTGTTTTTT. It specifies CASMRVTGELFF.

This clone was seen only a few times. The rearrangement uses TRBV7-2 and TRBJ2-7, with 7 bases fitting TRBD1. CDR3 size: 16 residues. V shed 1 base and J 6 bases; nucleotides not matched to a gene: 12. CDR1 SGHTA and CDR2 FQGNSA come from the germline V gene. The CDR3 nucleotides are TGTGCCAGCAGCTTAGGTCCGCAGGGGGTAATTCGCGAGCAGTACTTC. This translates into CASSLGPQGVIREQYF.

The chain recombines TRBV28 with TRBJ1-1; D remains ambiguous. The CDR3 is made up of 15 amino acids. Trimming stripped 3 bases from V and 2 bases from J, with 13 bases between. From germline, CDR1 is MDHEN and CDR2 SYDVKM. The CDR3 DNA reads as TGTGCCAGCAGTTTCGGCGGGCCGAGAAACACTGAAGCTTTCTTT. Amino acid sequence: CASSFGGPRNTEAFF.

The DNA for the CDR3 is TGCGCCAGCAAGAGGCAAGACAGGGACGTAGCCAAAAACATTCAGTACTTC. Translated, it gives CASKRQDRDVAKNIQYF. V usage is TRBV23-1 and J usage is TRBJ2-4, with TRBD1 matching over 7 bases. TRBV23-1 is an open reading frame, and its role is uncertain. V lost 7 bases and J lost 0; bases outside the gene matches: 12. The CDR3 is 17 residues long.

V gene TRBV15 combines with J gene TRBJ1-1, with a possible D match to TRBD1 (6 bases). The germline V and J ends were trimmed by 5 bases and 2 bases, with 15 bases remaining between them. The CDR3 is 15 amino acids. Germline V gene data show CDR1 as LNHNV and CDR2 as YYDKDF (reference sequence). The CDR3 sequence is CATSSGRQVNTEAFF. The CDR3 DNA is TGTGCCACCAGCTCGGGGAGACAGGTAAACACTGAAGCTTTCTTT.

The chain joins TRBV28 to TRBJ2-4, with D maybe TRBD2 (5 bases). V was pared by 6 bases and J by 0 bases, with 15 bases between. The CDR3 loop spans 16 amino acids. CDR1 is MDHEN and CDR2 is SYDVKM in the germline V gene. CDR3: CASRPRGDLAKNIQYF. CDR3 DNA sequence: TGTGCCAGCAGACCCCGGGGTGACCTAGCCAAAAACATTCAGTACTTC.

V gene TRBV5-1 combines with J gene TRBJ2-1; 7 bases are a match to TRBD2. CDR3 size: 16 residues. The germline gives CDR1 SGHRS, CDR2 YFSETQ. V lost 4 bases to trimming and J lost 0 bases; unmatched junction nucleotides: 7. CDR3 nucleotide sequence: TGCGCCAGCAGCCCTCGACTAGCTGGCTCCTACAATGAGCAGTTCTTC. Protein sequence: CASSPRLAGSYNEQFF.

The chain recombines TRBV6-5 with TRBJ2-7, with D unresolved. The CDR3 covers 14 residues. V lost 0 bases, J lost 7 bases, and 13 bases lay in between. Germline CDR1 MNHEY, CDR2 SVGAGI. The CDR3 region has the DNA TGTGCCAGCAGTTACTCAGCACCCCCGAGGGAGCAGTACTTC. Translation: CASSYSAPPREQYF.

The genes are TRBV14 and TRBJ1-5; D may be TRBD1 (5 bases). Germline CDR1 reads SGHDN; CDR2 reads FVKESK. V dropped 1 base and J dropped 2 bases, with 12 bases sitting between them. The length of the CDR3 is 16 residues. In DNA, the CDR3 is TGTGCCAGCAGCCAAGGGGGCAGTCGGGGCAATCAGCCCCAGCATTTT. Its protein product is CASSQGGSRGNQPQHF.

This chain connects TRBV10-3 to TRBJ2-2, with TRBD1 matching over 9 bases. This CDR3 comprises 16 residues. The V gene's germline CDR1 is ENHRY and CDR2 SYGVKD. V shed 3 bases, J shed 5 bases, and the junction held 7 bases outside the gene matches. DNA for the CDR3: TGTGCCATCAGTGACGGGGGACAGGGATGTACCGGGGAGCTGTTTTTT. Its protein is CAISDGGQGCTGELFF.